This T cell receptor beta chain was identified during a study of cytomegalovirus exposure and HLA in healthy donors (dated by TCRdb to 2017 to 2019). Concerning the study at large: According to a later analysis, the 120 or so validation repertoires were produced on the same platform as the roughly 700 repertoires of the first cohort. High-throughput TCR immunosequencing, statistical association of individual TCRs with disease status, and machine learning were combined to predict cytomegalovirus infection status. Besides the first cohort of approximately 710 subjects, a separate validation cohort made up of roughly 120 different subjects was used. The study aimed to test whether cataloging public T cell receptors could reveal signatures of past pathogen exposure.

In the germline V gene, CDR1 corresponds to LGHNA and CDR2 to YSLEER. For this chain, trimming is 0 bases at the V end and 4 bases at the J end, and the number of junction bases without a gene match is 8. From cysteine to phenylalanine, the CDR3 is 16 amino acids long. Just CDR3 DNA is preserved here, 48 bases in frame from base 1. Donors formed part of the validation cohort, which comprised 120 subjects and was distinct from the first cohort of several hundred subjects. Here is what the overall study found, with its caveats: A later analysis had no HLA typing for the validation cohort, so co-occurrence there was scored across all 110 or so repertoires. Cytomegalovirus status was reported to be diagnosed by the classifier with high specificity and sensitivity in both the original and validation cohorts. While some public TCRs were present in many individuals, most TCR sequences turned up only very rarely across donors. Subsequent analysis determined that TCRs grouped into clusters in the first cohort also showed a tendency toward co-occurrence across the approximately 120 validation repertoires, and 85% to 95% of cluster scores exceeded 0. A few of the identified cytomegalovirus-associated TCR beta chains were confirmed in vitro to be specific for cytomegalovirus antigens. The study gave a list of more than 150 TCR beta chains associated with cytomegalovirus. The authors suggested that the approach could potentially be generalized to other disease states and immunological phenotypes.

Receptor amplification or capture employed the immunoSEQ multiplex PCR assay. The authors' pipeline ran thus. A statistical classification framework was built for diagnosing cytomegalovirus status from the catalog of TCR beta chain sequences. TCRdb provides this immuneACCESS table in a form limited to in-frame rearrangements. Some clones are lacking; in checked studies, under half of them reflect an unresolved V gene, and why the rest are absent is not known. D and trimming come from the DNA, and the V and J calls and clone size come from that table. Recorded for this sample are around 49,000 clones; 94% of them occurred a single time. The leading ten clones occupy approximately 7.8% of the sample. A word on this clone: Its antigen specificity is not known. Nothing much larger sits one base from this clone, and base qualities are not available.

The specimen was PBMCs. This receptor chain uses TRBV4-3 and TRBJ2-7; a stretch of 8 junction bases matches TRBD2. The TCR comes from a woman in her late teens or twenties in good health and CMV-seropositive. CDR3 region: CASSQDRAGGGYEQYF. The nucleotide sequence is TGCGCCAGCAGCCAAGATAGGGCGGGAGGCGGATACGAGCAGTACTTC.